A selection of T cell receptor beta chains follows, all from one sample in a study of T cell repertoires in cytomegalovirus infection. TCRdb processed the reads anew with MiXCR; each CDR3 protein has one entry. The sample contains under 350,000 distinct CDR3 sequences, over 7.5% of which appear only once. Sequences were obtained from PBMCs. The receptors stem from a human donor in good health (CMV status not recorded). Some clones in this sample may be carry-over from other donors' samples. Each CDR3 is given with its conserved first and last residue. The D gene is left open where the match is weak. Clone size appears in some rows only: once, few, many, or a class for an expanded clone.

16 | TRBJ2-3 | few | TRBV3-1 | - | CASSRKLTGSTDTQYF | TGTGCCAGCAGCCGTAAACTAACAGGGAGCACAGATACGCAGTATTTT
15 | TRBJ2-3 | few | TRBV27 | TRBD2 | CASSYQRGGADTQYF | TGTGCCAGCAGTTACCAGCGGGGGGGCGCAGATACGCAGTATTTT
16 | TRBJ2-5 | many | TRBV7-2 | TRBD1 | CASSLAVGTAAETQYF | TGTGCCAGCAGCTTAGCGGTAGGGACAGCAGCAGAGACCCAGTACTTC
13 | TRBJ2-7 | - | TRBV5-4 | - | CASSPGMRREQYF | TGTGCCAGCAGCCCGGGGATGCGGAGAGAGCAGTACTTC
16 | TRBJ2-2 | few | TRBV5-6 | - | CASSLSVDANTGELFF | TGTGCCAGCAGCTTGTCGGTGGATGCGAACACCGGGGAGCTGTTTTTT
18 | TRBJ2-5 | many | TRBV6-1 | TRBD2 | CASSRGGRLAGDQETQYF | TGTGCCAGCAGCCGAGGGGGCCGACTAGCGGGGGATCAAGAGACCCAGTACTTC
16 | TRBJ1-3 | - | TRBV7-4 | - | CASSRTRGARGNTIYF | TGTGCCAGCAGCCGAACCCGGGGGGCGAGGGGAAACACCATATATTTT
15 | TRBJ2-7 | few | TRBV28 | - | CASSPPPGKPYEQYF | TGTGCCAGCAGCCCCCCCCCGGGAAAGCCCTACGAGCAGTACTTC
12 | TRBJ1-1 | - | TRBV12-3/TRBV12-4 | - | CASSRVGAEAFF | TGTGCCAGCAGCCGCGTGGGGGCTGAAGCTTTCTTT
12 | TRBJ2-5 | - | TRBV7-9 | - | CASSLSFETQYF | TGTGCCAGCAGCTTATCTTTTGAGACCCAGTACTTC
16 | TRBJ1-6 | many | TRBV27 | TRBD1 | CASANPRGLGNSPLHF | TGTGCCAGCGCAAACCCCAGGGGGCTGGGAAATTCACCCCTCCACTTT
13 | TRBJ1-2 | many | TRBV7-2 | - | CASSSPPGGTLTF | TGTGCCAGCAGCTCCCCCCCCGGGGGGACGCTGACCTTC
16 | TRBJ2-1 | many | TRBV7-8 | TRBD2 | CASSLMRGGYYNEQFF | TGTGCCAGCAGCTTAATGCGGGGGGGATACTACAATGAGCAGTTCTTC
17 | TRBJ2-3 | many | TRBV20-1 | - | CSARDRPPSPRTDTQYF | TGCAGTGCTAGAGATCGCCCCCCTAGCCCTCGCACAGATACGCAGTATTTT
19 | TRBJ2-6 | few | TRBV10-2 | TRBD2 | CASSETSGSHDPGANVLTF | TGCGCCAGCAGTGAAACTAGCGGGAGCCACGACCCTGGGGCCAACGTCCTGACTTTC
15 | TRBJ2-7 | many | TRBV7-2 | TRBD2 | CASSSSSGSVYEQYF | TGTGCCAGCAGCTCCTCTAGCGGGAGCGTTTACGAGCAGTACTTC
14 | TRBJ2-5 | - | TRBV27 | - | CASSFRLPQETQYF | TGTGCCAGCAGTTTCCGCCTCCCACAAGAGACCCAGTACTTC
18 | TRBJ1-3 | - | TRBV14 | - | CASSQPFPDSSSGNTIYF | TGTGCCAGCAGCCAACCCTTCCCCGACAGCAGCTCTGGAAACACCATATATTTT
11 | TRBJ2-1 | many | TRBV11-2 | TRBD1 | CASTQGDEQFF | TGTGCCAGCACCCAGGGGGATGAGCAGTTCTTC
15 | TRBJ2-7 | once | TRBV6-6 | TRBD1 | CASSGGDRGVYEQHF | TGTGCCAGCAGTGGAGGGGACAGGGGAGTTTACGAGCAGCACTTC
18 | TRBJ2-6 | - | TRBV28 | - | CASSFLTGSFSGANVLTF | TGTGCCAGCAGTTTTTTGACAGGCAGTTTCTCTGGGGCCAACGTCCTGACTTTC
17 | TRBJ2-6 | few | TRBV15 | - | CATSRAGSRGGANVLTF | TGTGCCACCAGCAGGGCCGGATCTCGAGGAGGGGCCAACGTCCTGACTTTC